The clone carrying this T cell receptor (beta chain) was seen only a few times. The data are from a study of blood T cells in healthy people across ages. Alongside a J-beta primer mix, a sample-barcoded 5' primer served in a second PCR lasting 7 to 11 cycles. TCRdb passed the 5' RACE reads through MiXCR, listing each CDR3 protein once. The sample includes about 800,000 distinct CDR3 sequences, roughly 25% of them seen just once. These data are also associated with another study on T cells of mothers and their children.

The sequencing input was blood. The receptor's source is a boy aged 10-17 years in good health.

CDR3 DNA: TGTGCCAGCAGCCTAGGGGGACAGATCTTCGAGCAGTACTTC. Its protein product is CASSLGGQIFEQYF. V and J are TRBV14 and TRBJ2-5; 7 bases fit TRBD1. The closer fit of TRBJ2-7 to the DNA end suggests the J call may be wrong. The CDR3 runs 14 residues. Germline loops: CDR1 SGHDN, CDR2 FVKESK.